The clone carrying this T cell receptor beta chain was seen a few times. Its specificity is unknown. The data originate from a study of tumor and adjacent non-tumor tissue in lung cancer. Overall study: Stage I to III disease affected roughly 10 men and 5 women aged about 31 to 80. Samples averaged about 4.2 million productive TCRbeta reads each. Study outcomes and limitations: TCR diversity was significantly greater in tumor than normal lung tissue.

TCRbeta libraries were built with three rounds of nested PCR, modified from ARM-PCR. MiXCR, applied by TCRdb to the multiplex PCR reads, yields one record per CDR3 protein. The sample comprises around 140,000 distinct CDR3 sequences, around two thirds of which are singletons, and around a sixth rests with the top ten. The germline V and J ends were trimmed by 1 base and 4 bases, with 8 bases remaining between them. The CDR3 has 14 residues. Germline V gene sequence: CDR1 LGHNT, CDR2 FRNRAP. The template was RNA from unsorted bulk tissue. Donors were chemotherapy-naive, newly diagnosed lung cancer surgical patients in China, August–late 2014.

J is TRBJ2-1 and V is TRBV12-5; D gene uncertain. The sequence came from a man in his sixties with small cell lung cancer. The specimen was lung tumor tissue. The CDR3 sequence: CASGLGWTYNEQFF. The CDR3 coding sequence is TGTGCTAGTGGTTTGGGGTGGACGTACAATGAGCAGTTCTTC.